The TCR beta chain described here comes from a study of tumor-infiltrating lymphocytes in primary liver carcinoma. Study at large: Patients comprised men and women whose ages fell between 30 and 69 years.

From roughly 500 ng total RNA, TCR beta cDNA was generated with a primer in the constant region. Modified slightly, ARM-PCR produced TCR beta libraries over three nested multiplex PCR rounds. Primers for the first two PCR rounds were TRBV1-TRBV30 forward primers and a C-beta reverse primer (about 9 cycles per round). TCRdb reanalysed the multiplex PCR reads using MiXCR and keeps one entry per CDR3 protein. The sample lists about 200,000 distinct CDR3 sequences, about 61% occurring once. Unsorted whole blood supplied the RNA, and germline DNA was extracted too. Broader study findings: Tumor-adjacent and tumor-blood pairs shared less of their repertoires than tumor region pairs shared.

The CDR3 contains 14 residues. Germline V gene data show CDR1 as SGHAT and CDR2 as FQDESV (reference sequence). A note on this clonotype: Its specificity is not known. An end of the junction differs from the germline gene, which may be a read error.

The TCR comes from a woman aged 60 to 75 with primary liver carcinoma and hepatitis B virus infection. The sample consisted of peripheral blood. The chain couples TRBV11-1 to TRBJ2-3; tentatively, D is TRBD1 (5 bases). The CDR3 is CATSLQACTDTQYF. The CDR3 DNA reads as TGTGCCACCAGCTTACAGGCCTGCACAGATACGCAGTATTTT. The full variable domain, its missing parts supplied by reference TRBV11-1 and TRBJ2-3, is EAEVAQSPRYKITEKSQAVAFWCDPISGHATLYWYRQILGQGPELLVQFQDESVVDDSQLPKDRFSAERLKGVDSTLKIQPAELGDSAMYLCATSLQACTDTQYFGPGTRLTVL.